A single sample is the source of the 31 T cell receptor beta chains below, sequenced in a study of blood T cell repertoires in COVID-19. The assay was immunoSEQ multiplex PCR, and TCRdb's table has in-frame clones only and misses some. This table holds over 90,000 clones, 74% found once. The sample consisted of peripheral blood. These TCRs come from a man in his 70s with COVID-19, enrolled during active disease.

The chain couples TRBV10-3 to TRBJ2-1; TRBD2 matches at 8 bases. CDR3 size: 13 residues. Germline V gives CDR1 ENHRY, CDR2 SYGVKD. Trimming took 10 bases from V and 6 from J; bases not matched to a gene: 8. CDR3 protein: CATGLAGSNEQFF. CDR3 DNA: TGTGCCACCGGCCTAGCGGGCTCCAATGAGCAGTTCTTC.

This rearrangement joins TRBV2 to TRBJ2-7; 11 bases line up with TRBD2. Per the germline V gene, CDR1 is SNHLY and CDR2 is FYNNEI. J gave up 2 bases and V 11 bases, and 8 bases lay outside the gene matches. The CDR3 length is 14 residues. The CDR3 loop reads CAGGIAGGPYEQYF. The CDR3 nucleotides are TGTGCCGGGGGAATAGCGGGAGGGCCCTACGAGCAGTACTTC.

The chain couples TRBV9 to TRBJ2-7, with TRBD1 matching 9 bases. The length of the CDR3 is 15 residues. The germline V gene encodes CDR1 SGDLS and CDR2 YYNGEE. After removal of 0 bases from V and 7 bases from J, the junction contained 8 bases not matched to a gene. CDR3 nucleotide sequence: TGTGCCAGCAGCGTAGGGGACAGGGCCTCGGGGGAGCAGTACTTC. Translating gives CASSVGDRASGEQYF.

CDR3 region: CSASGGSWGTGGLGGYTF. DNA of the CDR3: TGCAGTGCTAGTGGTGGAAGTTGGGGGACAGGGGGCCTGGGTGGCTACACCTTC. The gene calls are TRBV20-1 and TRBJ1-2; 12 nucleotides agree with TRBD1. Germline V gives CDR1 DFQATT, CDR2 SNEGSKA (reference sequence). With 3 bases clipped from V and 7 bases from J, the junction kept 18 bases outside the gene matches. The CDR3 runs 18 residues.

This clone was seen only a few times. The chain is built from TRBV5-1 and TRBJ2-2; TRBD1 agrees at 8 bases. Germline trimming cut 0 bases from V and 2 bases from J; bases unmatched to any gene: 9. The germline CDR1 and CDR2 sequences are SGHRS and YFSETQ. CDR3 size: 18 residues. In nucleotides, the CDR3 is TGCGCCAGCAGCTTGGTTCCCAGGGGGCGTCTTAACACCGGGGAGCTGTTTTTT. Amino acid sequence: CASSLVPRGRLNTGELFF.

This clone came up once. Here the CDR3 reads CASSFRQNYGYTF. The DNA of the CDR3 is TGTGCCAGCAGTTTTCGACAGAACTATGGCTACACCTTC. V and J are TRBV12-3 or TRBV12-4 and TRBJ1-2; D perhaps matches TRBD1 (5 bases). This CDR3 has 13 residues. The ends were cut back, 3 bases at V and 2 bases at J, with 7 bases in the middle.

The genes are TRBV6-1 and TRBJ2-7; D is uncertain. V was shortened by 0 bases and J by 2 bases, with 8 bases between the two germline ends. The CDR3 consists of 14 residues. Germline loops: CDR1 MNHNS, CDR2 SASEGT. CDR3 nucleotide sequence: TGTGCCAGCAGTGAAGCAAACGGTCCCTACGAGCAGTACTTC. Translated: CASSEANGPYEQYF.

The rearrangement uses TRBV7-3 and TRBJ2-7, with 9 bases fitting TRBD1. The length of the CDR3 is 14 residues. V gave up 5 bases and J gave up 6 bases; unmatched junction bases: 8. Germline V CDR1 and CDR2: SGHTA, FQGTGA. CDR3 loop: CASSKQGAETEQYF. For the CDR3, the DNA is TGTGCCAGCAGCAAACAGGGGGCGGAGACCGAGCAGTACTTC.

This clone was counted a few times. The rearrangement uses TRBV4-1 and TRBJ2-7; TRBD2 aligns across 9 bases. V shed 6 bases, J shed 3 bases, and the junction held 9 bases outside the gene matches. The CDR3 has 15 amino acids. Germline CDR1 MGHRA, CDR2 YSYEKL. CDR3 in amino acids: CASSSTGTSFYEQYF. In DNA, the CDR3 is TGCGCCAGCAGTTCAACCGGGACTAGCTTCTACGAGCAGTACTTC.

This sequence joins TRBV28 and TRBJ1-4; D is ambiguous. V shed 6 bases and J shed 2 bases, with 13 bases lying between them. This CDR3 has 15 amino acids. Germline CDR1 reads MDHEN; CDR2 reads SYDVKM. The CDR3 DNA reads TGTGCCAGCAGCCTTCCGGGAGACACTAATGAAAAACTGTTTTTT. Amino acid sequence: CASSLPGDTNEKLFF. Full variable domain (missing parts from reference TRBV28 and TRBJ1-4): DVKVTQSSRYLVKRTGEKVFLECVQDMDHENMFWYRQDPGLGLRLIYFSYDVKMKEKGDIPEGYSVSREKKERFSLILESASTNQTSMYLCASSLPGDTNEKLFFGSGTQLSVL.

The chain joins TRBV28 to TRBJ2-1; 7 bases agree with TRBD2. V trimming: 2 bases; J trimming: 0 bases; junction bases outside the gene matches: 7. CDR3 length: 17 residues. Looked up from germline, CDR1 is MDHEN and CDR2 is SYDVKM. The DNA for the CDR3 is TGTGCCAGCAGTTTAGTGGTGGGACTAAGCTCCTACAATGAGCAGTTCTTC. Translation: CASSLVVGLSSYNEQFF.

The chain combines TRBV5-1 with TRBJ2-7; 11 nucleotides line up with TRBD1. J gave up 5 bases and V 3 bases, and 10 bases lay outside the gene matches. This CDR3 has 16 amino acids. Germline CDR1 SGHRS, CDR2 YFSETQ. The CDR3 spells CASSSSGTGGYHEQYF. The CDR3 region has the DNA TGCGCCAGCAGCTCCTCCGGGACAGGGGGTTACCACGAGCAGTACTTC.

This chain links TRBV5-5 with TRBJ2-1, with D maybe TRBD2 (7 bases). CDR3 length: 15 amino acids. The V gene lost 1 base and the J gene lost 6 bases, with 14 bases spanning the gap. Per the germline V gene, CDR1 is SGHKS and CDR2 is YYEKEE (reference sequence). The CDR3 spells CASSLFRGASNEQFF. The DNA for the CDR3 is TGTGCCAGCAGCTTGTTTCGGGGGGCGTCCAATGAGCAGTTCTTC.

Comment on this clone: An end of the junction does not agree with germline; a read error may underlie this. J is TRBJ2-1 and V is TRBV7-2; D is unresolved. CDR1 SGHTA and CDR2 FQGNSA come from the germline V gene. The CDR3 length is 13 residues. The CDR3 protein is CASTLTIYNEQFF. CDR3 coding DNA: TGTGCCAGCACCTTAACAATATACAATGAGCAGTTCTTC.

V gene TRBV5-4 combines with J gene TRBJ2-1; TRBD2 agrees at 8 bases. V dropped 4 bases and J dropped 5; count of bases not matched to a gene: 11. The CDR3 length is 16 residues. In germline, CDR1 is SGHNT, CDR2 YYREEE (reference sequence). The CDR3 spells CASSTLAGLRNNEQFF. The DNA of the CDR3 is TGTGCCAGCAGCACCTTAGCGGGACTGAGGAACAATGAGCAGTTCTTC.

The chain uses TRBV28 and TRBJ2-4; 7 positions match TRBD2. Unmatched junction bases numbered 11, after V lost 3 bases and J lost 0 bases. CDR3 length: 18 amino acids. Germline CDR1 is MDHEN and CDR2 is SYDVKM. The CDR3 sequence: CASSFIGGVVLAKNIQYF. CDR3 DNA sequence: TGTGCCAGCAGTTTCATTGGGGGGGTCGTCCTAGCCAAAAACATTCAGTACTTC.

The chain carries TRBV12-3 or TRBV12-4 and TRBJ1-6; D remains ambiguous. The length of the CDR3 is 13 residues. The V and J ends lost 3 bases and 13 bases respectively, with 13 bases between them. The CDR3 is CASSFQRSDPLHF. In nucleotides, the CDR3 is TGTGCCAGCAGTTTTCAGCGATCGGATCCCCTCCACTTT.

The CDR3 loop reads CASSSRGGDTGELFF. CDR3 bases: TGTGCCAGCAGTTCCCGGGGCGGGGACACCGGGGAGCTGTTTTTT. This chain links TRBV27 with TRBJ2-2; D is possibly TRBD2 (6 bases). V was pared by 4 bases and J by 3 bases, with 12 bases between. The CDR3 spans 15 residues. The germline gives CDR1 MNHEY, CDR2 SMNVEV (reference sequence).

The rearrangement links TRBV30 to TRBJ1-4, with D unresolved. The CDR3 consists of 13 residues. In germline, CDR1 is GTSNPN, CDR2 SVGIG (reference sequence). Trimming took off 2 bases at V and 10 bases at J, with 14 bases between the two ends. CDR3 bases: TGTGCCTGGAGTCTCCTCGGTTCCGGAAAACTGTTTTTT. It encodes CAWSLLGSGKLFF.

The chain links TRBV6-8 to TRBJ2-7, with D maybe TRBD2 (7 bases). This CDR3 contains 16 residues. CDR1 is MNHGY and CDR2 is SAAAGT in the germline V gene. Trimming left V 0 bases short and J 7 bases short, with 19 bases between. The CDR3 spells CASSYSRGAGAGEQYF. In nucleotides, the CDR3 is TGTGCCAGCAGTTACTCCCGGGGGGCGGGAGCGGGGGAGCAGTACTTC.

At least ten counts were recorded for this clone. V usage is TRBV13 and J usage is TRBJ2-7, with 8 bases that match TRBD2. Germline lookup yields CDR1 PRHDT and CDR2 FYEKMQ (reference sequence). The CDR3 extends over 13 amino acids. The V segment lost 6 bases and the J segment 3 bases; nucleotides outside the gene matches: 4. In nucleotides, the CDR3 is TGTGCCAGCAGACGAAGCGGGGGCTACGAGCAGTACTTC. This translates into CASRRSGGYEQYF.

This chain connects TRBV18 to TRBJ1-1; D uncertain. CDR3 length: 14 residues. From germline, CDR1 is KGHSH and CDR2 LQKENI. V lost 6 bases and J 1 base, leaving 12 bases between the germline ends. CDR3 region: CASSPLTENTEAFF. CDR3 coding DNA: TGTGCCAGCTCGCCTCTTACAGAGAACACTGAAGCTTTCTTT.

The V gene is TRBV5-5, the J gene TRBJ1-2; unclear D gene. From germline, CDR1 is SGHKS and CDR2 YYEKEE (reference sequence). V lost 2 bases, J lost 8 bases, and 13 bases lay in between. The CDR3 is made up of 13 amino acids. The CDR3 DNA reads TGTGCCAGCAGCTTTCAGACGACTCGGGGCTACACCTTC. It yields the protein CASSFQTTRGYTF.

The rearrangement joins TRBV24-1 to TRBJ2-2, with 7 bases lining up with TRBD1. This CDR3 spans 15 amino acids. CDR1 is KGHDR and CDR2 is SFDVKD in the germline V gene. V shed 4 bases, J shed 5 bases, and the junction held 6 bases outside the gene matches. CDR3 protein: CATSDSGTATGELFF. In DNA, the CDR3 is TGTGCCACCAGTGACTCCGGGACAGCGACCGGGGAGCTGTTTTTT.

The J gene is TRBJ1-2, the V gene TRBV5-4; tentative D call: TRBD1 (5 bases). The germline V gene encodes CDR1 SGHNT and CDR2 YYREEE (reference sequence). The V end lost 5 bases, the J end lost 7 bases, and 24 bases lay between the germline ends. The CDR3 is made up of 16 amino acids. The CDR3 protein is CASSGGTDPHGGGYTF. CDR3 nucleotide sequence: TGTGCCAGCAGTGGGGGGACGGACCCACACGGAGGTGGCTACACCTTC.

The chain links TRBV6-4 to TRBJ2-2; possibly TRBD2 for D (5 bases). CDR3 size: 14 residues. Between the trimmed V and J ends, which lost 6 bases and 7 bases, there was a span of 15 bases. CDR1 and CDR2 (germline): MRHNA, SNTAGT. CDR3 coding DNA: TGTGCCAGCAGAAGAGGTGCCGGGGACGGGGAGCTGTTTTTT. The encoded protein is CASRRGAGDGELFF.

The chain links TRBV4-1 to TRBJ1-3, with D perhaps TRBD1 (6 bases). CDR1 is MGHRA and CDR2 is YSYEKL in the germline V gene. There are 15 residues in the CDR3. V gave up 0 bases and J gave up 2 bases, with 8 bases separating them. The CDR3 nucleotides are TGCGCCAGCAGCCAAGACAGGGGAGCTGGAAACACCATATATTTT. Its translation is CASSQDRGAGNTIYF.

This chain uses TRBV27 with TRBJ1-6, with D perhaps TRBD1 (6 bases). The CDR3 is 13 residues long. Trimming cost V 6 bases and J 9 bases, with 12 bases left between them. CDR1 and CDR2 (germline): MNHEY, SMNVEV (reference sequence). The CDR3 loop is CASSGSGVSPLHF. CDR3 DNA sequence: TGTGCCAGCAGCGGTTCAGGGGTTTCACCCCTCCACTTT.

This clone has only a few counts. The chain combines TRBV4-2 with TRBJ2-7; tentatively, D is TRBD2 (5 bases). Germline-derived CDR1 and CDR2 are LGHNA and YNFKEQ. The V and J ends lost 0 bases and 3 bases respectively, with 12 bases between them. This CDR3 has 15 amino acids. The CDR3 DNA is TGTGCCAGCAGCCAAGATCCAGCGGTGAACTACGAGCAGTACTTC. Its translation: CASSQDPAVNYEQYF.

The chain joins TRBV28 to TRBJ2-3, with D hard to call. Trimming removed 3 bases at V and 5 bases at J, with 9 bases between. Germline V gene data show CDR1 as MDHEN and CDR2 as SYDVKM. This CDR3 has 13 residues. The CDR3 bases are TGTGCCAGCAGTTTCCAACTAATAGATACGCAGTATTTT. Amino acids: CASSFQLIDTQYF. The variable domain in full, completed from reference TRBV28 and TRBJ2-3, reads DVKVTQSSRYLVKRTGEKVFLECVQDMDHENMFWYRQDPGLGLRLIYFSYDVKMKEKGDIPEGYSVSREKKERFSLILESASTNQTSMYLCASSFQLIDTQYFGPGTRLTVL.

The V call is TRBV5-4, the J call TRBJ2-7; 10 bases fit TRBD1. Unmatched junction bases numbered 8, after V lost 5 bases and J lost 0 bases. There are 16 residues in the CDR3. Germline assignment: CDR1 SGHNT and CDR2 YYREEE (reference sequence). This CDR3 reads CASSPYRDRGSYEQYF. In DNA, the CDR3 is TGTGCCAGCAGTCCTTACCGGGACAGGGGCTCCTACGAGCAGTACTTC.